A few counts support the clone carrying this T cell receptor beta chain. Its antigen is undetermined. These data belong to a study of human T cells and chemical hapten exposure. About the research overall: Slight differences in pooled library volume were the main source of varying TCR yields across samples. Study results and caveats: Expanded TCR sets contained significantly more large CDR3 similarity clusters than controls. Because all patients had alopecia, their immune responses might differ from healthy ones.

Single cDNA molecules in the library carried unique molecular identifiers attached during preparation. MiXCR, run by TCRdb on the RACE reads, gives a single entry per CDR3 protein. The sample has about 84,000 distinct CDR3 sequences; more than 8.5% are singletons. This CDR3 has 14 amino acids. The germline V gene encodes CDR1 SGHTA and CDR2 FQGNSA. The junction had 4 bases not matched to a gene; V was cut back by 5 bases and J by 2 bases. The sample's time point: patch test 2, 6 weeks after DPC sensitization. As to treatment: therapeutic diphenylcyclopropenone sensitization with weekly scalp DPC. This sample comprised whole blood, obtained in connection with sensitization to the hapten diphenylcyclopropenone (DPC). This TCR derives from a woman younger than 45 with alopecia areata. Some clones in this sample may be carry-over from other donors' samples. This chain joins TRBV7-2 and TRBJ2-3; 7 bases match TRBD2. In nucleotides, the CDR3 is TGTGCCAGCAGCCGAGGACTAGTCACAGATACGCAGTATTTT. Translated, it gives CASSRGLVTDTQYF.